This T cell receptor (beta chain) was identified during a study of T cells in Graves' hyperthyroidism and ophthalmopathy. The germline CDR1 and CDR2 sequences are MGHRA and YSYEKL. The CDR3 extends over 14 amino acids. V dropped 6 bases and J dropped 7; count of bases not matched to a gene: 9. Lactation, pregnancy, other autoimmune disease or uncontrolled infection led to exclusion of patients. Authors of the study amplified TCR beta CDR3 regions from RNA transcripts. TCR CDR3 underwent first-round RT-PCR with the HTBI primer set. MiXCR was run by TCRdb on the multiplex PCR reads, yielding one entry per CDR3 protein. The table lists 300,000 to 450,000 distinct CDR3 sequences, 15% of them singletons.

The V call is TRBV4-1, the J call TRBJ2-7; 10 bases map to TRBD2. Sequencing input: blood. The source is a woman between 25 and 40 years old with Graves' hyperthyroidism. CDR3 DNA: TGCGCCAGCAGGAGGACTAGCGGAATCCTGGAGCAGTACTTC. Protein product: CASRRTSGILEQYF.